The 26 T cell receptor beta chains given below trace back to one sample, sequenced in a study of blood T cell repertoires in COVID-19 (dated by TCRdb to 2018 to 2020). The method behind the library was the immunoSEQ multiplex PCR assay. TCRdb took this table from immuneACCESS and kept in-frame rearrangements with V and J called. Such tables lack part of the clones; where checked against another copy, unresolved V genes explain under half of the gap, and the rest is unexplained. This sample lists about 42,000 clones; more than 75% were detected once. The ten largest make up more than 7.5% of the sample. The sample comprised peripheral blood. Receptors originate from a man between 65 and 85 years old with active or convalescent COVID-19.

The chain employs TRBV3-1 (or the pseudogene TRBV3-2) and TRBJ2-3; no clear D gene. Germline V gene sequence: CDR1 LGHDT, CDR2 YNNKEL (reference sequence). V was cut by 2 bases and J by 6 bases, with 15 bases left in between. CDR3 length: 15 amino acids. CDR3 in DNA: TGTGCCAGCAGCCAATCGACTGTCCTGGTGGATACGCAGTATTTT. Protein product: CASSQSTVLVDTQYF.

CDR3 in DNA: TGTGCCAGCAGTGAAGCTTTTAGGGGCTTTGGTGAAAAACTGTTTTTT. This sequence encodes CASSEAFRGFGEKLFF. This chain uses TRBV6-1 with TRBJ1-4, with D possibly TRBD1 on 5 matching bases. This CDR3 comprises 16 residues. In germline, CDR1 is MNHNS, CDR2 SASEGT. Deletions cut 0 bases from V and 7 bases from J, with 15 bases between.

The CDR3 loop reads CASSRQASTDTQYF. As DNA, the CDR3 is TGTGCCAGCAGCCGACAGGCTAGCACAGATACGCAGTATTTT. The rearrangement uses TRBV9 and TRBJ2-3; D is possibly TRBD1 (6 bases). V lost 4 bases and J 0 bases, leaving 9 bases between the germline ends. CDR3 length equals 14 residues. CDR1 is SGDLS, CDR2 YYNGEE, per germline. Together with reference TRBV9 and TRBJ2-3, the CDR3 gives the full variable domain: DSGVTQTPKHLITATGQRVTLRCSPRSGDLSVYWYQQSLDQGLQFLIQYYNGEERAKGNILERFSAQQFPDLHSELNLSSLELGDSALYFCASSRQASTDTQYFGPGTRLTVL.

V usage is TRBV7-8 and J usage is TRBJ1-2, with TRBD1 as a possible D gene (6 bases). Trimming left V 4 bases short and J 2 bases short, with 17 bases between. Looked up from germline, CDR1 is SGHVS and CDR2 is FQNEAQ. This CDR3 is 16 amino acids long. The CDR3 DNA sequence: TGTGCCAGCAGCTCATATCAACAGGGCGGAAACTATGGCTACACCTTC. It encodes CASSSYQQGGNYGYTF.

The chain uses TRBV30 and TRBJ1-2; no firm D call. From germline, CDR1 is GTSNPN and CDR2 SVGIG (reference sequence). Trimming cost V 0 bases and J 5 bases, with 13 bases left between them. CDR3 length: 14 amino acids. CDR3 loop: CAWSVLSGGYGYTF. The CDR3 bases are TGTGCCTGGAGTGTTTTGTCAGGAGGGTATGGCTACACCTTC.

This rearrangement joins TRBV10-3 to TRBJ2-3; a weak D match, TRBD2 (6 bases). CDR3 length: 13 residues. V lost 6 bases and J lost 4, with 11 bases in between. Germline values: CDR1 ENHRY, CDR2 SYGVKD. The CDR3 is CAIRPLAADTQYF. The CDR3 nucleotides are TGTGCCATCAGACCACTAGCAGCAGATACGCAGTATTTT.

J is TRBJ1-5 and V is TRBV9, with D perhaps matching TRBD1 (6 bases). Trimming took off 0 bases at V and 3 bases at J, with 13 bases between the two ends. The germline gives CDR1 SGDLS, CDR2 YYNGEE. The CDR3 is 16 amino acids. Here the CDR3 reads CASSVGGGLDNQPQHF. CDR3 coding DNA: TGTGCCAGCAGCGTAGGGGGGGGCCTTGACAATCAGCCCCAGCATTTT.

J is TRBJ1-1 and V is TRBV5-1, with TRBD1 identical over 9 bases. With V trimmed by 2 bases and J by 8 bases, 1 base remained unmatched. The CDR3 consists of 12 residues. CDR1 and CDR2 from the germline V gene are SGHRS and YFSETQ. The CDR3 sequence is CASSFDRGEAFF. The CDR3 DNA reads TGCGCCAGCAGCTTCGACAGGGGGGAAGCTTTCTTT.

The V call is TRBV12-3 or TRBV12-4, the J call TRBJ1-2; perhaps TRBD1 as D (5 bases). The V end lost 6 bases, the J end lost 8 bases, and 16 bases lay between the germline ends. The CDR3 runs to 13 residues. The CDR3 DNA reads as TGTGCCAGCAGCCCAGTCCAAAAGGGGGGCTACACCTTC. The encoded protein is CASSPVQKGGYTF.

CDR3 nucleotide sequence: TGTGCCAGCAGCCAAGAAGCAGTAGCGGCGGGTTGGACCCAGTACTTC. It codes for CASSQEAVAAGWTQYF. The chain employs TRBV4-2 and TRBJ2-5, with D possibly matching TRBD2 (6 bases). The CDR3 spans 16 residues. Germline loops: CDR1 LGHNA, CDR2 YNFKEQ. V lost 0 bases, J lost 7 bases, and 18 bases lay in between.

The rearrangement uses TRBV19 and TRBJ1-2; weak D call: TRBD1 (6 bases). The V and J ends lost 10 bases and 3 bases respectively, with 18 bases between them. The CDR3 has 14 residues. In germline, CDR1 is LNHDA, CDR2 SQIVND (reference sequence). This CDR3 reads CATNREGSYYGYTF. The CDR3 coding sequence is TGTGCCACCAACAGGGAGGGATCCTACTATGGCTACACCTTC.

The gene calls are TRBV11-2 and TRBJ2-7; weak D call: TRBD1 (6 bases). CDR3 length: 13 residues. The V end lost 8 bases, the J end lost 1 base, and 12 bases lay between the germline ends. Germline CDR1 SGHAT, CDR2 FQNNGV. The CDR3 nucleotides read TGTGCCAGCGGAGGACAGAAATCCTACGAGCAGTACTTC. It translates to CASGGQKSYEQYF.

The chain combines TRBV6-5 with TRBJ2-7; D call uncertain. V was shortened by 2 bases and J by 3 bases, with 8 bases between the two germline ends. CDR3 length: 13 amino acids. Germline V gene sequence: CDR1 MNHEY, CDR2 SVGAGI. The CDR3 DNA sequence: TGTGCCAGCAGTTACGGGCTCAACTACGAGCAGTACTTC. It translates to CASSYGLNYEQYF.

The chain has TRBV4-2 and TRBJ2-1; 10 bases are shared with TRBD2. Germline V CDR1 and CDR2: LGHNA, YNFKEQ. Trimming took 4 bases from V and 6 from J; bases not matched to a gene: 9. This CDR3 spans 16 amino acids. The CDR3 nucleotides are TGTGCCAGCAGCCCTATTAGGACTAGCGGATTCAATGAGCAGTTCTTC. Residues: CASSPIRTSGFNEQFF.

This clone was seen a single time. This chain links TRBV2 with TRBJ1-2; D unresolved. V lost 5 bases and J 2 bases, leaving 6 bases between the germline ends. Germline V gene sequence: CDR1 SNHLY, CDR2 FYNNEI. The CDR3 loop spans 12 amino acids. CDR3 amino acids: CASSPSNYGYTF. The CDR3 bases are TGTGCCAGCAGTCCATCCAACTATGGCTACACCTTC. Together with reference TRBV2 and TRBJ1-2, the CDR3 gives the full variable domain: EPEVTQTPSHQVTQMGQEVILRCVPISNHLYFYWYRQILGQKVEFLVSFYNNEISEKSEIFDDQFSVERPDGSNFTLKIRSTKLEDSAMYFCASSPSNYGYTFGSGTRLTVV.

This sequence joins TRBV29-1 and TRBJ1-1; 9 positions agree with TRBD1. Trimming took 7 bases from V and 3 from J; bases not matched to a gene: 3. The CDR3 covers 12 residues. The germline CDR1 and CDR2 sequences are SQVTM and ANQGSEA. This chain's CDR3 is CSGGQGDTEAFF. Written as DNA, the CDR3 is TGCAGCGGGGGACAGGGAGACACTGAAGCTTTCTTT.

This clone occurred a few times. The chain combines TRBV19 with TRBJ1-6; TRBD1 might be the D (6 bases). V was trimmed by 6 bases and J by 9 bases, leaving 12 bases between them. The CDR3 runs to 13 residues. The germline V gene encodes CDR1 LNHDA and CDR2 SQIVND (reference sequence). DNA for the CDR3: TGTGCCAGTAGGGGGGCAGTCAGTTCACCCCTCCACTTT. Translation gives CASRGAVSSPLHF.

In this sample, this clone turned up a few times. The rearrangement links TRBV28 to TRBJ1-5; D remains ambiguous. The germline V gene encodes CDR1 MDHEN and CDR2 SYDVKM. There are 13 residues in the CDR3. Trimming took off 1 base at V and 4 bases at J, with 5 bases between the two ends. CDR3 amino acids: CASSLYLNQPQHF. In DNA form, the CDR3 reads TGTGCCAGCAGTTTATATCTGAATCAGCCCCAGCATTTT.

V and J are TRBV7-9 and TRBJ2-3; TRBD2 aligns across 8 bases. The germline V gene encodes CDR1 SEHNR and CDR2 FQNEAQ (reference sequence). This CDR3 has 17 amino acids. J lost 0 bases, V lost 1 base, and 6 bases had no gene match. This CDR3 is CASSLGGGGTSTDTQYF. CDR3 nucleotide sequence: TGTGCCAGCAGCTTAGGCGGCGGGGGGACTAGCACAGATACGCAGTATTTT. Combining the CDR3 with reference TRBV7-9 and TRBJ2-3 gives the whole variable domain DTGVSQNPRHKITKRGQNVTFRCDPISEHNRLYWYRQTLGQGPEFLTYFQNEAQLEKSRLLSDRFSAERPKGSFSTLEIQRTEQGDSAMYLCASSLGGGGTSTDTQYFGPGTRLTVL.

The chain is built from TRBV19 and TRBJ1-1; the D gene is possibly TRBD1 (5 bases). The V gene lost 0 bases and the J gene lost 4 bases, with 12 bases spanning the gap. The CDR3 has 15 residues. Per germline, CDR1 LNHDA and CDR2 SQIVND (reference sequence). The CDR3 DNA is TGTGCCAGTAGTATAGATTGGAACAGGTTCACTGAAGCTTTCTTT. This encodes CASSIDWNRFTEAFF.

The CDR3 is CASDHPGRNYGYTF. The DNA for the CDR3 is TGTGCCTCTGACCACCCCGGGAGAAACTATGGCTACACCTTC. This chain joins TRBV10-3 and TRBJ1-2; D is ambiguous. Germline CDR1 ENHRY, CDR2 SYGVKD. The CDR3 runs to 14 residues. Deletions cut 11 bases from V and 2 bases from J, with 18 bases between.

The chain is built from TRBV5-5 and TRBJ1-3, with TRBD1 identical over 9 bases. CDR1 is SGHKS and CDR2 is YYEKEE in the germline V gene (reference sequence). V lost 4 bases, J lost 0 bases, and 5 bases stayed unmatched. The CDR3 length is 16 residues. The CDR3 DNA reads as TGTGCCAGCAGCAGGGACAGGGCCCGCTCTGGAAACACCATATATTTT. This translates into CASSRDRARSGNTIYF.

The V and J genes are TRBV30 and TRBJ1-5; 8 nucleotides line up with TRBD1. V trimming: 1 base; J trimming: 5 bases; junction bases outside the gene matches: 1. The germline gives CDR1 GTSNPN, CDR2 SVGIG (reference sequence). The CDR3 runs to 13 residues. The CDR3 protein is CAWSATGDQPQHF. CDR3 in DNA: TGTGCCTGGAGTGCGACAGGGGATCAGCCCCAGCATTTT.

V is TRBV19 and J is TRBJ2-1, with 10 positions matching TRBD1. The CDR3 extends over 15 amino acids. V shed 7 bases, J shed 7 bases, and the junction held 10 bases outside the gene matches. The germline CDR1 and CDR2 sequences are LNHDA and SQIVND (reference sequence). The CDR3 reads CASKAETGGSNEQFF. The CDR3 DNA reads TGTGCCAGTAAGGCCGAGACAGGGGGCTCGAATGAGCAGTTCTTC. Full variable domain (remainder filled in from reference TRBV19 and TRBJ2-1): DGGITQSPKYLFRKEGQNVTLSCEQNLNHDAMYWYRQDPGQGLRLIYYSQIVNDFQKGDIAEGYSVSREKKESFPLTVTSAQKNPTAFYLCASKAETGGSNEQFFGPGTRLTVL.

V is TRBV7-9 and J is TRBJ2-7; D call uncertain. The CDR3 extends over 15 amino acids. Germline CDR1 reads SEHNR; CDR2 reads FQNEAQ (reference sequence). Trimming took 1 base from V and 3 from J, leaving 13 bases between them. The DNA of the CDR3 is TGTGCCAGCAGCTTAGACTCAGGCAGGATCTACGAGCAGTACTTC. Protein product: CASSLDSGRIYEQYF.

V gene TRBV28 combines with J gene TRBJ1-1; D is unclear. Germline V lookup: CDR1 MDHEN, CDR2 SYDVKM. Trimming cost V 6 bases and J 0 bases, with 11 bases left between them. The CDR3 runs 14 residues. The CDR3: CASSLGRVNTEAFF. CDR3 sequence (DNA): TGTGCCAGCAGCTTGGGGAGGGTGAACACTGAAGCTTTCTTT.